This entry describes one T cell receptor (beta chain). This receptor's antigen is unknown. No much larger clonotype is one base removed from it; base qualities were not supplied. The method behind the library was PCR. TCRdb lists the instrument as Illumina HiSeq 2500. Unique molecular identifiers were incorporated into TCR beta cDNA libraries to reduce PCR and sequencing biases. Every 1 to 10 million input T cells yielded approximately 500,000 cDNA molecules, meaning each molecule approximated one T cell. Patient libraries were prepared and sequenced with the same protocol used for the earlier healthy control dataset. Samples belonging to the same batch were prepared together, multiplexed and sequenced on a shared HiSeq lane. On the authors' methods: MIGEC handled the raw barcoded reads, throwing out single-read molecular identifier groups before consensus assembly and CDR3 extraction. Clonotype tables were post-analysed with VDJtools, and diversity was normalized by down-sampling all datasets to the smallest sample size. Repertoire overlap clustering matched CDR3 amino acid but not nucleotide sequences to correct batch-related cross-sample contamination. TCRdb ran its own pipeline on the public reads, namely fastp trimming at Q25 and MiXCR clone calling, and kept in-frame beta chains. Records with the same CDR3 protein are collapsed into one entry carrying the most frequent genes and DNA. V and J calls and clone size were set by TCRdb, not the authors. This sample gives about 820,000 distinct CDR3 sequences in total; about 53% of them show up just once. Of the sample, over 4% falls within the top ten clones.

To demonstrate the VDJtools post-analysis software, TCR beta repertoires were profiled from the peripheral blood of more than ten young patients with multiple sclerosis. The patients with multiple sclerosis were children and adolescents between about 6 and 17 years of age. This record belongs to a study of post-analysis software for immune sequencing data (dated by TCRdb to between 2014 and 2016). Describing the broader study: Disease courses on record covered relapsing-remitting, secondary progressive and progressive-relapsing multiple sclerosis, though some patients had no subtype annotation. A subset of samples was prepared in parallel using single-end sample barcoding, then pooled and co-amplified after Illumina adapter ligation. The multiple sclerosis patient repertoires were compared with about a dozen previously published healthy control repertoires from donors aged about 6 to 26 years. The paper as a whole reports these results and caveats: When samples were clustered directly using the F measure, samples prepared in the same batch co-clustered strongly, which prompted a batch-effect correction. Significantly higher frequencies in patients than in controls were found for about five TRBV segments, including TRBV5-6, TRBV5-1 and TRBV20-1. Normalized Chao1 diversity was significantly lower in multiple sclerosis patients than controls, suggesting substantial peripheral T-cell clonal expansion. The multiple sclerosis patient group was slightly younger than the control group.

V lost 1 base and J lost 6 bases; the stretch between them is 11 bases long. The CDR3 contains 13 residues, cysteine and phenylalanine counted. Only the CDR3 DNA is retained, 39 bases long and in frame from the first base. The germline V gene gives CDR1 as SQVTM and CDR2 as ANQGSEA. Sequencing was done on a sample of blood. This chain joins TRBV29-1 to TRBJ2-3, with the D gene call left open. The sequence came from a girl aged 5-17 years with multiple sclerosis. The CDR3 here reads CSVEGPGPDTQYF. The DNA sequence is TGCAGCGTTGAAGGCCCGGGCCCCGATACGCAGTATTTT.